Below are 32 T cell receptor beta chains sequenced from a single sample in a study of cytotoxic CD8 clonotypes in ibrutinib-treated CLL (dated by TCRdb to the early 2020s). Library preparation employed the immunoSEQ multiplex PCR assay. Sourced from immuneACCESS, this table was stored by TCRdb with only in-frame sequences that have V and J called. A share of the clones is absent; for the studies checked, an unresolved V gene accounts for under half, and the remainder has no known explanation. The sample table contains over 75,000 clones; only one count was recorded for 60% to 80% of them. The ten largest clones add up to about 34% of the sample. Interpreted using the paper, the time point label stands for: approximately 11 months on ibrutinib. Source: PBMCs, taken after 12 months of ibrutinib treatment. Every receptor here comes from a human donor with chronic lymphocytic leukemia.

The chain couples TRBV4-1 to TRBJ2-2; D gene ambiguous. Trimming took off 4 bases at V and 5 bases at J, with 5 bases between the two ends. The CDR3 totals 12 residues. CDR1 MGHRA and CDR2 YSYEKL come from the germline V gene. The CDR3 loop is CASSPRTGELFF. CDR3 DNA: TGCGCCAGCAGCCCTCGTACCGGGGAGCTGTTTTTT.

DNA of the CDR3: TGTGCCAGTAGCACGCAGGGATGGAACTATGGCTACACCTTC. It yields the protein CASSTQGWNYGYTF. The J gene is TRBJ1-2, the V gene TRBV19; the D gene is possibly TRBD1 (5 bases). V was pared by 6 bases and J by 2 bases, with 13 bases between. This CDR3 has 14 residues. Per germline, CDR1 LNHDA and CDR2 SQIVND (reference sequence). The full variable domain, rest sourced from reference TRBV19 and TRBJ1-2, is DGGITQSPKYLFRKEGQNVTLSCEQNLNHDAMYWYRQDPGQGLRLIYYSQIVNDFQKGDIAEGYSVSREKKESFPLTVTSAQKNPTAFYLCASSTQGWNYGYTFGSGTRLTVV.

The chain carries TRBV29-1 and TRBJ2-3, with D unresolved. Germline values: CDR1 SQVTM, CDR2 ANQGSEA. The CDR3 has 13 amino acids. Trimming shortened V by 7 bases and J by 0 bases, and 11 bases separated the two germline ends. The CDR3 loop reads CSGRRGSTDTQYF. The CDR3 nucleotides read TGCAGCGGGCGGCGAGGCAGCACAGATACGCAGTATTTT.

This clone was seen only once. V is TRBV18 and J is TRBJ1-2; 7 bases are shared with TRBD1. Trimming removed 3 bases from V and 8 bases from J; junction bases left unmatched: 9. The germline V gene encodes CDR1 KGHSH and CDR2 LQKENI. The CDR3 consists of 14 residues. The CDR3 DNA reads as TGTGCCAGCTCACCCACAGGGGCTGGCGGCGGCTACACCTTC. Protein product: CASSPTGAGGGYTF.

This clone came up once. The chain uses TRBV30 and TRBJ2-3, with TRBD2 as a possible D gene (6 bases). V lost 2 bases to trimming and J lost 0 bases, with 12 bases between them. CDR1 and CDR2 (germline): GTSNPN, SVGIG (reference sequence). CDR3 length: 15 residues. The CDR3 DNA reads as TGTGCCTGGAGTTTAGCGGATTCTAGCACAGATACGCAGTATTTT. It translates to CAWSLADSSTDTQYF.

V gene TRBV7-2 combines with J gene TRBJ1-1; TRBD1 is a possible D gene (5 bases). This CDR3 has 13 amino acids. V was clipped by 6 bases and J by 1 base, with 9 bases between them. The germline CDR1 and CDR2 sequences are SGHTA and FQGNSA. CDR3 amino acids: CASSNQGNTEAFF. Written as DNA, the CDR3 is TGTGCCAGCAGTAACCAGGGGAACACTGAAGCTTTCTTT.

The chain links TRBV5-1 to TRBJ1-2; 12 bases align to TRBD1. The CDR3 consists of 15 residues. J gave up 7 bases and V 0 bases, and 4 bases lay outside the gene matches. The germline V gene has CDR1 SGHRS and CDR2 YFSETQ. CDR3 nucleotide sequence: TGCGCCAGCAGCTTGGAAGGGACAGGGGGCTCTGGCTACACCTTC. Encoded protein: CASSLEGTGGSGYTF.

This clone was recorded once. This chain uses TRBV7-9 with TRBJ2-1, with no clear D. Germline V gene data show CDR1 as SEHNR and CDR2 as FQNEAQ (reference sequence). Trimming shortened V by 5 bases and J by 8 bases, and 16 bases separated the two germline ends. The CDR3 has 14 amino acids. The CDR3, as DNA: TGTGCCAGCAGCCCTACTACAGTTGGCGATGAGCAGTTCTTC. Translation gives CASSPTTVGDEQFF.

This clone was seen more than once but under ten times. The V gene is TRBV7-8, the J gene TRBJ1-2, with 9 bases matching TRBD1. The CDR3 extends over 16 amino acids. The germline V gene encodes CDR1 SGHVS and CDR2 FQNEAQ. Germline trimming cut 1 base from V and 6 bases from J; bases unmatched to any gene: 9. The CDR3 is CASSLGWVTGGDGYTF. CDR3 in DNA: TGTGCCAGCAGCTTAGGTTGGGTGACAGGGGGAGATGGCTACACCTTC.

This clone was seen a handful of times. V usage is TRBV6-5 and J usage is TRBJ1-6; perhaps TRBD1 as D (6 bases). The CDR3 has 14 amino acids. The germline V gene has CDR1 MNHEY and CDR2 SVGAGI. Trimming stripped 7 bases from V and 8 bases from J, with 15 bases between. The CDR3 coding sequence is TGTGCCAGCACCGAAGGGGGGCGCTATTCACCCCTCCACTTT. Protein sequence: CASTEGGRYSPLHF.

The chain carries TRBV10-2 and TRBJ1-6; the match to TRBD1 covers 8 bases. Germline lookup yields CDR1 WSHSY and CDR2 SAAADI. Trimming cost V 4 bases and J 9 bases; bases outside gene matches: 14. CDR3 length: 17 amino acids. CDR3 in amino acids: CASSVNLRTGLFSPLHF. CDR3 sequence (DNA): TGCGCCAGCAGTGTCAACCTCCGGACAGGGTTGTTTTCACCCCTCCACTTT.

Of note for this clone: Given a much more abundant clone one base away, this may be a read error. No conserved phenylalanine or tryptophan ends this CDR3, so it is likely a read error. The chain is built from TRBV14 and TRBJ2-7, with D hard to call. The CDR3 has 12 amino acids. V shed 5 bases and J shed 2 bases, with 7 bases lying between them. From germline, CDR1 is SGHDN and CDR2 FVKESK. CDR3 residues: CASSEAAYEQYL. CDR3 coding DNA: TGTGCCAGCAGCGAAGCAGCCTACGAGCAGTACCTC.

The chain employs TRBV7-9 and TRBJ1-2; possible D gene TRBD1, 5 bases. The CDR3 is made up of 15 amino acids. Per germline, CDR1 SEHNR and CDR2 FQNEAQ (reference sequence). Trimming removed 2 bases at V and 2 bases at J, with 12 bases between. The CDR3 reads CASSLSDGGNYGYTF. The CDR3 bases are TGTGCCAGCAGCTTAAGCGACGGGGGAAACTATGGCTACACCTTC.

J is TRBJ2-6 and V is TRBV9; no clear D gene. In germline, CDR1 is SGDLS, CDR2 YYNGEE. The V and J ends lost 4 bases and 0 bases respectively, with 8 bases between them. The CDR3 runs 15 residues. This chain's CDR3 is CASSPQGSGANVLTF. The DNA of the CDR3 is TGTGCCAGCAGCCCCCAAGGCTCTGGGGCCAACGTCCTGACTTTC. The full variable domain, completed using reference TRBV9 and TRBJ2-6, is DSGVTQTPKHLITATGQRVTLRCSPRSGDLSVYWYQQSLDQGLQFLIQYYNGEERAKGNILERFSAQQFPDLHSELNLSSLELGDSALYFCASSPQGSGANVLTFGAGSRLTVL.

The V gene is TRBV28, the J gene TRBJ1-6; D might be TRBD1 (5 bases). Germline V lookup: CDR1 MDHEN, CDR2 SYDVKM. The CDR3 length is 14 residues. Trimming cost V 10 bases and J 9 bases, with 19 bases left between them. The CDR3 reads CATSPRDGSSPLHF. CDR3 in DNA: TGTGCCACCTCACCAAGGGACGGTAGTTCACCCCTCCACTTT.

The chain joins TRBV6-1 to TRBJ1-2; 7 positions agree with TRBD1. This CDR3 has 15 residues. Germline CDR1 reads MNHNS; CDR2 reads SASEGT. Trimming cost V 6 bases and J 2 bases; bases outside gene matches: 9. The CDR3, as DNA: TGTGCCAGCAGGCACCCGAGGGGGCTAAACTATGGCTACACCTTC. Protein: CASRHPRGLNYGYTF.

The chain uses TRBV10-3 and TRBJ2-1; TRBD1 might be the D (5 bases). Trimming stripped 9 bases from V and 4 bases from J, with 10 bases between. The CDR3 covers 12 residues. The germline V gene encodes CDR1 ENHRY and CDR2 SYGVKD. The CDR3 reads CAISTGYNEQFF. The CDR3, as DNA: TGTGCCATTAGTACAGGATACAATGAGCAGTTCTTC.

The V and J genes are TRBV7-6 and TRBJ2-7; D remains ambiguous. The V and J ends lost 5 bases and 5 bases respectively, with 13 bases between them. Germline values: CDR1 SGHVS, CDR2 FNYEAQ. The CDR3 contains 13 residues. CDR3 protein: CASSPFSVNEQYF. CDR3 in DNA: TGTGCCAGCAGCCCCTTCTCAGTAAACGAGCAGTACTTC.

V usage is TRBV7-2 and J usage is TRBJ2-5; 8 bases map to TRBD1. This CDR3 is built from 15 residues. J gave up 4 bases and V 5 bases, and 9 bases lay outside the gene matches. Germline V gene data show CDR1 as SGHTA and CDR2 as FQGNSA. The CDR3 DNA sequence: TGTGCCAGCAGCCCTGGGACAGGCTACCGAGAGACCCAGTACTTC. Translated, it gives CASSPGTGYRETQYF.

The CDR3, as DNA: TGTGCCAGCAGATGGGACGGGTGGGAGCTGTTTTTT. Translated, it gives CASRWDGWELFF. J is TRBJ2-2 and V is TRBV2; D possibly uses TRBD1 or TRBD2 (5 bases each). Germline CDR1 SNHLY, CDR2 FYNNEI. The CDR3 runs to 12 residues. The V end lost 6 bases, the J end lost 9 bases, and 11 bases lay between the germline ends.

This clone has just one count. The chain employs TRBV18 and TRBJ2-2, with TRBD1 matching over 7 bases. Trimming took 4 bases from V and 2 from J; bases not matched to a gene: 10. Germline CDR1 KGHSH, CDR2 LQKENI. The CDR3 sequence is 17 residues long. CDR3 DNA sequence: TGTGCCAGCTCACAGGGTTACAGGGGCACCAACACCGGGGAGCTGTTTTTT. Amino acid sequence: CASSQGYRGTNTGELFF.

The chain combines TRBV6-1 with TRBJ2-3, with D uncertain. The CDR3 sequence is 14 residues long. V was pared by 6 bases and J by 1 base, with 11 bases between. Per germline, CDR1 MNHNS and CDR2 SASEGT. In nucleotides, the CDR3 is TGTGCCAGCAGCGAACAAACGGGCACAGATACGCAGTATTTT. Its translation is CASSEQTGTDTQYF.

This clone was counted many times. This chain uses TRBV19 with TRBJ1-5, with D possibly TRBD1 on 6 matching bases. The CDR3 spans 14 residues. Trimming removed 4 bases at V and 0 bases at J, with 7 bases between. Germline V gene data show CDR1 as LNHDA and CDR2 as SQIVND (reference sequence). CDR3 region: CASSTTGSNQPQHF. The CDR3 nucleotides are TGTGCCAGTAGTACGACAGGTAGCAATCAGCCCCAGCATTTT.

This rearrangement joins TRBV6-4 to TRBJ2-5; D might be TRBD1 or TRBD2, each matching 6 bases. Looked up from germline, CDR1 is MRHNA and CDR2 is SNTAGT. This CDR3 contains 20 residues. Trimming removed 0 bases at V and 1 base at J, with 24 bases between. The CDR3 DNA reads TGTGCCAGCAGTGACTCGGTGGGGGGCGCGAGGGGAGCCCTCCAAGAGACCCAGTACTTC. Residues: CASSDSVGGARGALQETQYF.

This clone was picked up many times. The rearrangement links TRBV4-3 to TRBJ1-4; D perhaps matches TRBD1 (5 bases). The CDR3 totals 17 residues. Germline lookup yields CDR1 LGHNA and CDR2 YSLEER. Trimming took off 4 bases at V and 8 bases at J, with 23 bases between the two ends. The CDR3 here is CASSPRGTREGSEKLFF. The DNA for the CDR3 is TGCGCCAGCAGCCCCCGGGGTACAAGGGAGGGGAGCGAAAAACTGTTTTTT.

The sample holds many counts of this clone. The rearrangement uses TRBV7-9 and TRBJ2-7; no firm D call. Germline CDR1 and CDR2: SEHNR and FQNEAQ (reference sequence). This CDR3 spans 14 amino acids. Trimming removed 0 bases from V and 1 base from J, with 7 bases in between. CDR3 DNA sequence: TGTGCCAGCAGCTTAGCGGCGGTATCCTACGAGCAGTACTTC. Its translation: CASSLAAVSYEQYF.

The chain links TRBV10-3 to TRBJ1-1; 7 positions agree with TRBD1. Trimming took 3 bases from V and 4 from J; bases not matched to a gene: 11. Germline V CDR1 and CDR2: ENHRY, SYGVKD. The CDR3 extends over 16 amino acids. CDR3 coding DNA: TGTGCCATCAGTGATTCAACAGGGGTGGTCAGCACTGAAGCTTTCTTT. This sequence encodes CAISDSTGVVSTEAFF.

Here the CDR3 DNA reads TGTGCCAGCAGTCGTGGTAGCGGGGGGGCGGATACGCAGTATTTT. Translating it yields CASSRGSGGADTQYF. The V and J genes are TRBV6-6 and TRBJ2-3, with 11 bases aligning to TRBD2. The germline gives CDR1 MNHNY, CDR2 SVGAGI (reference sequence). J gave up 6 bases and V 5 bases, and 7 bases lay outside the gene matches. The CDR3 totals 15 residues.

V is TRBV7-2 and J is TRBJ2-4; 7 nucleotides line up with TRBD1. The V segment lost 4 bases and the J segment 12 bases; nucleotides outside the gene matches: 12. The CDR3 totals 14 residues. Germline V lookup: CDR1 SGHTA, CDR2 FQGNSA. This CDR3 is CASSSYSRQGDQYF. DNA for the CDR3: TGTGCCAGCAGCTCCTACTCCCGACAGGGAGATCAGTACTTC.

This clone was seen a single time. This sequence joins TRBV7-6 and TRBJ2-1; TRBD1 might be the D (5 bases). CDR1 and CDR2 from the germline V gene are SGHVS and FNYEAQ. With 5 bases removed from V and 7 bases from J, the gap between germline ends came to 18 bases. The CDR3 has 15 amino acids. CDR3 nucleotides: TGTGCCAGCAGCGTAAACCAGGGCGTCTGGAATGAGCAGTTCTTC. Translating it yields CASSVNQGVWNEQFF.

The CDR3 bases are TGTGCCAGCAGCCCTAGGCACGGCTATGGCTACACCTTC. Residues: CASSPRHGYGYTF. The chain uses TRBV7-2 and TRBJ1-2, with D unresolved. This CDR3 spans 13 amino acids. The germline CDR1 and CDR2 sequences are SGHTA and FQGNSA. The V end lost 5 bases, the J end lost 4 bases, and 11 bases lay between the germline ends.

CDR3 in amino acids: CASSADRPGANVLTF. CDR3 bases: TGTGCCAGCAGTGCTGACAGGCCTGGGGCCAACGTCCTGACTTTC. The chain recombines TRBV25-1 with TRBJ2-6; possibly TRBD1 for D (6 bases). CDR3 length: 15 amino acids. V was clipped by 4 bases and J by 2 bases, with 9 bases between them. Germline V lookup: CDR1 MGHDK, CDR2 SYGVNS.